This T cell receptor (beta chain) was recorded in a study of read filtering for tumor transcriptome and immune sequencing. This library used roughly 400 ng RNA and molecular barcoded adaptors spanning alpha/delta and beta/gamma chains. TCRdb re-analysed the reads in MiXCR, keeping a single row per CDR3 protein. The sample has roughly 90,000 distinct CDR3 sequences; roughly 12% are singletons. The table lists this clonotype with many counts. The CDR3 contains 14 residues. V shed 3 bases, J shed 2 bases, and the junction held 2 bases outside the gene matches. Germline lookup yields CDR1 SGHRS and CDR2 YFSETQ.

The clonotype comes from a donor aged 40 or older with multiple myeloma. The sequencing input was a population of CD138-negative cells sorted from bone marrow. The rearrangement links TRBV5-1 to TRBJ2-5; 9 bases agree with TRBD1. CDR3 bases: TGCGCCAGCAGCTGGGGACAGGGACAAGAGACCCAGTACTTC. Translated, it gives CASSWGQGQETQYF. The full variable domain, with the rest looked up from reference TRBV5-1 and TRBJ2-5, is KAGVTQTPRYLIKTRGQQVTLSCSPISGHRSVSWYQQTPGQGLQFLFEYFSETQRNKGNFPGRFSGRQFSNSRSEMNVSTLELGDSALYLCASSWGQGQETQYFGPGTRLLVL.